One and the same sample provided the 12 T cell receptor beta chains below, sequenced in a study of T cell responses to AZD1222 COVID-19 vaccine. TCRdb's table, derived via immunoSEQ multiplex PCR, lists solely in-frame clones and lacks some. In the table there are 95,000 to 110,000 clones, over 90% of which are singletons. Here the sequenced sample was peripheral blood, taken on day 0 of AZD1222 vaccination. All receptors derive from an adult in good health.

This clone has more than one count but fewer than ten. The chain is built from TRBV6-5 and TRBJ2-7; D might be TRBD1 (5 bases). Germline V gene lookup returns CDR1 MNHEY and CDR2 SVGAGI. CDR3 length: 14 amino acids. Trimming stripped 11 bases from V and 0 bases from J, with 17 bases between. The CDR3 reads CAVSWGPDSYEQYF. CDR3 DNA sequence: TGTGCCGTGTCTTGGGGCCCCGACTCCTACGAGCAGTACTTC.

The rearrangement joins TRBV29-1 to TRBJ2-5; D may be TRBD1 (6 bases). Per germline, CDR1 SQVTM and CDR2 ANQGSEA. CDR3 size: 13 residues. V lost 6 bases to trimming and J lost 5 bases, with 16 bases between them. CDR3 residues: CSVATGPRETQYF. CDR3 bases: TGCAGCGTCGCAACAGGGCCGCGGGAGACCCAGTACTTC.

The rearrangement links TRBV3-1 (or the pseudogene TRBV3-2) to TRBJ2-1; D possibly matches TRBD1 or TRBD2 (5 bases each). This CDR3 spans 17 amino acids. Trimming left V 3 bases short and J 5 bases short, with 20 bases between. Germline CDR1 and CDR2: LGHDT and YNNKEL (reference sequence). The CDR3: CASSQLVSGTEHNEQFF. The CDR3 coding sequence is TGTGCCAGCAGCCAGCTTGTGTCAGGGACGGAACACAATGAGCAGTTCTTC.

V usage is TRBV6-2 or TRBV6-3 and J usage is TRBJ2-4; D might be TRBD1 or TRBD2, each matching 5 bases. Germline loops: CDR1 MNHEY, CDR2 SVGEGT. Trimming shortened V by 2 bases and J by 6 bases, and 14 bases separated the two germline ends. The CDR3 has 15 amino acids. The CDR3 region is CASSYLGAFGNIQYF. The CDR3 nucleotides read TGTGCCAGCAGTTACCTCGGGGCTTTTGGAAACATTCAGTACTTC.

The table lists this clone with a count of one. This chain joins TRBV11-2 and TRBJ2-2; no definite D call. The CDR3 totals 14 residues. V lost 6 bases and J lost 5, with 13 bases in between. Germline V gives CDR1 SGHAT, CDR2 FQNNGV. In DNA, the CDR3 is TGTGCCAGCAGTACCAGACCCGGAACCGGGGAGCTGTTTTTT. Protein product: CASSTRPGTGELFF. The full variable domain, completed using reference TRBV11-2 and TRBJ2-2, is EAGVAQSPRYKIIEKRQSVAFWCNPISGHATLYWYQQILGQGPKLLIQFQNNGVVDDSQLPKDRFSAERLKGVDSTLKIQPAKLEDSAVYLCASSTRPGTGELFFGEGSRLTVL.

The V call is TRBV27, the J call TRBJ1-6, with no clear D. CDR1 is MNHEY and CDR2 is SMNVEV in the germline V gene (reference sequence). V was shortened by 3 bases and J by 12 bases, with 9 bases between the two germline ends. The CDR3 is 12 amino acids. The CDR3 here is CASSLAVGPLHF. CDR3 sequence (DNA): TGTGCCAGCAGTTTGGCTGTGGGACCCCTCCACTTT.

The rearrangement uses TRBV5-1 and TRBJ2-7; TRBD2 is a possible D gene (6 bases). CDR3 length: 16 residues. V was pared by 3 bases and J by 6 bases, with 22 bases between. Germline V gives CDR1 SGHRS, CDR2 YFSETQ. In DNA form, the CDR3 reads TGCGCCAGCAGCTCGGGACTTCTCGGATCTGGGGGCGAGCAGTACTTC. It yields the protein CASSSGLLGSGGEQYF.

The rearrangement joins TRBV5-1 to TRBJ2-7, with 7 bases identical to TRBD1. The J segment lost 3 bases and the V segment lost 0 bases, leaving 9 bases of the junction unmatched. CDR1 and CDR2 from the germline V gene are SGHRS and YFSETQ. The CDR3 is made up of 16 amino acids. The DNA for the CDR3 is TGCGCCAGCAGCTTGGGGACGACAGGGTACGGCTACGAGCAGTACTTC. Translated: CASSLGTTGYGYEQYF.

The CDR3 region has the DNA TGTGCCAGCGCAGGGGGCTTTAACTATGGCTACACCTTC. Translating it yields CASAGGFNYGYTF. The chain is built from TRBV7-9 and TRBJ1-2; TRBD1 matches at 8 bases. CDR1 and CDR2 (germline): SEHNR, FQNEAQ (reference sequence). Germline trimming cut 8 bases from V and 1 base from J; bases unmatched to any gene: 3. The CDR3 covers 13 residues.

The V and J genes are TRBV7-3 and TRBJ2-2, with a weak D call TRBD2 (6 bases). CDR3 length equals 16 residues. CDR1 is SGHTA, CDR2 FQGTGA, per germline. V lost 4 bases and J lost 1, with 13 bases in between. This chain's CDR3 is CASSSHRRENTGELFF. The CDR3 coding sequence is TGTGCCAGCAGCTCCCACAGGAGGGAGAACACCGGGGAGCTGTTTTTT.

The chain couples TRBV18 to TRBJ1-1; D remains unclear. Per the germline V gene, CDR1 is KGHSH and CDR2 is LQKENI. The CDR3 runs 13 residues. Between the trimmed V and J ends, which lost 3 bases and 4 bases, there was a span of 9 bases. CDR3 DNA: TGTGCCAGCTCACCTTTGTCCAGCACTGAAGCTTTCTTT. This sequence encodes CASSPLSSTEAFF.

The chain uses TRBV18 and TRBJ2-2; TRBD1 might be the D (6 bases). Germline values: CDR1 KGHSH, CDR2 LQKENI. V was trimmed by 0 bases and J by 4 bases, leaving 12 bases between them. The CDR3 sequence is 16 residues long. In nucleotides, the CDR3 is TGTGCCAGCTCACCACCGAACAGGGCCGGCACCGGGGAGCTGTTTTTT. Residues: CASSPPNRAGTGELFF.